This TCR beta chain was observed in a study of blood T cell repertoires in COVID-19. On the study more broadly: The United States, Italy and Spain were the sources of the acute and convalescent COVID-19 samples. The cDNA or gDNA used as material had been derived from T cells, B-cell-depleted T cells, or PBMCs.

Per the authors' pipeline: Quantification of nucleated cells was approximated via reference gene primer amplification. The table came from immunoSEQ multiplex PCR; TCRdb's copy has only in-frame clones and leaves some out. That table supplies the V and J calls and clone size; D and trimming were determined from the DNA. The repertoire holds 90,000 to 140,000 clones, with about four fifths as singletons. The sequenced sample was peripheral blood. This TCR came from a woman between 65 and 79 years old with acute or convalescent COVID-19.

CDR3 amino acids: CASLAGGYNEQFF. The CDR3 DNA reads as TGTGCCTCACTAGCGGGAGGGTACAATGAGCAGTTCTTC. The V call is TRBV12-3 or TRBV12-4, the J call TRBJ2-1; 13 bases map to TRBD2. With V trimmed by 11 bases and J by 4 bases, 2 bases remained unmatched. This CDR3 region has 13 residues.